The following is a T cell receptor (beta chain) sequence with its context. Its antigen is as yet unknown. The entry originates in a study of cytomegalovirus exposure and HLA in healthy donors. Study-level information: Ancestry clustering placed roughly four fifths of over 300 genotyped donors in the Caucasian-associated cluster. General study findings and limits: Sequencing likely produced, as an artifact, a cluster of highly shared sequence variants. In a later analysis, more than 15,000 TCR beta sequences were associated with HLA alleles at 0.05 false discovery rate.

This cohort consisted of healthy bone marrow donors. The PCR used 60 Vbeta and 13 Jbeta primers. Here immunoSEQ multiplex PCR was the method, and the copy in TCRdb shows in-frame clones only, minus some. Listed are 180,000 or so clones; 0.65% to 0.9% falls within the top ten. The sequenced sample consisted of PBMCs. This clonotype was obtained from a woman under 30 in good health and CMV-seropositive.

The CDR3 bases are TGTGCCATCAGCGAGAGGGGGAACACTGAAGCTTTCTTT. Amino acids: CAISERGNTEAFF. This chain connects TRBV10-3 to TRBJ1-1, with D possibly TRBD1 on 5 matching bases. The germline gives CDR1 ENHRY, CDR2 SYGVKD. This CDR3 is built from 13 residues. Trimming removed 6 bases at V and 1 base at J, with 9 bases between.